This T cell receptor beta chain stems from a study of blood T cell repertoires in COVID-19. About the study: The United States, Italy and Spain supplied acute and convalescent COVID-19 samples.

CDR1 SGHRS and CDR2 YFSETQ come from the germline V gene. Trimming shortened V by 2 bases and J by 5 bases, and 8 bases separated the two germline ends. This CDR3 contains 13 residues. Profiled with immunoSEQ multiplex PCR; TCRdb holds only in-frame clones, not every one. The repertoire includes nearly 350,000 clones, more than 75% of them detected once, and roughly 3% sits in the top ten. This clonotype originated in a woman aged 18-29 years who had recovered from COVID-19. The sequencing sample was made of peripheral blood. The rearrangement uses TRBV5-1 and TRBJ2-1, with a possible D match to TRBD2 (5 bases). The CDR3 DNA follows: TGCGCCAGCAGCTTCCGGGGAGACAATGAGCAGTTCTTC. Residues: CASSFRGDNEQFF.